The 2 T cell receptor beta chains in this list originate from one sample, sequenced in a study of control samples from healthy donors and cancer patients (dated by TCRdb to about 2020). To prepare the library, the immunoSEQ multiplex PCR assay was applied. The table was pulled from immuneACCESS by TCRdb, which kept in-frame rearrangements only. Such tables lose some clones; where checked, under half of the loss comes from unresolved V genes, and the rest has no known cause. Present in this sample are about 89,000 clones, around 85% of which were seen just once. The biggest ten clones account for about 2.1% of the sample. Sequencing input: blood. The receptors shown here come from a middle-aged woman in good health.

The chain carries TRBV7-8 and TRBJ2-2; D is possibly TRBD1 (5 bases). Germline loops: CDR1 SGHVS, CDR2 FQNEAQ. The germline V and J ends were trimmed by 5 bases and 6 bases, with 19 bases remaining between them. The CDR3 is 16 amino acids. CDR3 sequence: CASSLQTDPGAGELFF. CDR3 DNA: TGTGCCAGCAGCCTGCAGACAGACCCTGGCGCCGGGGAGCTGTTTTTT. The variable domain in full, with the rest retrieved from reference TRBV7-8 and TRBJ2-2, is GAGVSQSPRYKVAKRGQDVALRCDPISGHVSLFWYQQALGQGPEFLTYFQNEAQLDKSGLPSDRFFAERPEGSVSTLKIQRTQQEDSAVYLCASSLQTDPGAGELFFGEGSRLTVL.

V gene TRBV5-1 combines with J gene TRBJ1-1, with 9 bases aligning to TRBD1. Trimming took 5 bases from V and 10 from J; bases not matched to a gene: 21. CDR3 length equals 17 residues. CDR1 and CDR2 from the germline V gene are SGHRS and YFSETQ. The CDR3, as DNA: TGCGCCAGCAGTCTCGACCCCCCGGGACAGGGACGTTCTGCAGCTTTCTTT. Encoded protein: CASSLDPPGQGRSAAFF.